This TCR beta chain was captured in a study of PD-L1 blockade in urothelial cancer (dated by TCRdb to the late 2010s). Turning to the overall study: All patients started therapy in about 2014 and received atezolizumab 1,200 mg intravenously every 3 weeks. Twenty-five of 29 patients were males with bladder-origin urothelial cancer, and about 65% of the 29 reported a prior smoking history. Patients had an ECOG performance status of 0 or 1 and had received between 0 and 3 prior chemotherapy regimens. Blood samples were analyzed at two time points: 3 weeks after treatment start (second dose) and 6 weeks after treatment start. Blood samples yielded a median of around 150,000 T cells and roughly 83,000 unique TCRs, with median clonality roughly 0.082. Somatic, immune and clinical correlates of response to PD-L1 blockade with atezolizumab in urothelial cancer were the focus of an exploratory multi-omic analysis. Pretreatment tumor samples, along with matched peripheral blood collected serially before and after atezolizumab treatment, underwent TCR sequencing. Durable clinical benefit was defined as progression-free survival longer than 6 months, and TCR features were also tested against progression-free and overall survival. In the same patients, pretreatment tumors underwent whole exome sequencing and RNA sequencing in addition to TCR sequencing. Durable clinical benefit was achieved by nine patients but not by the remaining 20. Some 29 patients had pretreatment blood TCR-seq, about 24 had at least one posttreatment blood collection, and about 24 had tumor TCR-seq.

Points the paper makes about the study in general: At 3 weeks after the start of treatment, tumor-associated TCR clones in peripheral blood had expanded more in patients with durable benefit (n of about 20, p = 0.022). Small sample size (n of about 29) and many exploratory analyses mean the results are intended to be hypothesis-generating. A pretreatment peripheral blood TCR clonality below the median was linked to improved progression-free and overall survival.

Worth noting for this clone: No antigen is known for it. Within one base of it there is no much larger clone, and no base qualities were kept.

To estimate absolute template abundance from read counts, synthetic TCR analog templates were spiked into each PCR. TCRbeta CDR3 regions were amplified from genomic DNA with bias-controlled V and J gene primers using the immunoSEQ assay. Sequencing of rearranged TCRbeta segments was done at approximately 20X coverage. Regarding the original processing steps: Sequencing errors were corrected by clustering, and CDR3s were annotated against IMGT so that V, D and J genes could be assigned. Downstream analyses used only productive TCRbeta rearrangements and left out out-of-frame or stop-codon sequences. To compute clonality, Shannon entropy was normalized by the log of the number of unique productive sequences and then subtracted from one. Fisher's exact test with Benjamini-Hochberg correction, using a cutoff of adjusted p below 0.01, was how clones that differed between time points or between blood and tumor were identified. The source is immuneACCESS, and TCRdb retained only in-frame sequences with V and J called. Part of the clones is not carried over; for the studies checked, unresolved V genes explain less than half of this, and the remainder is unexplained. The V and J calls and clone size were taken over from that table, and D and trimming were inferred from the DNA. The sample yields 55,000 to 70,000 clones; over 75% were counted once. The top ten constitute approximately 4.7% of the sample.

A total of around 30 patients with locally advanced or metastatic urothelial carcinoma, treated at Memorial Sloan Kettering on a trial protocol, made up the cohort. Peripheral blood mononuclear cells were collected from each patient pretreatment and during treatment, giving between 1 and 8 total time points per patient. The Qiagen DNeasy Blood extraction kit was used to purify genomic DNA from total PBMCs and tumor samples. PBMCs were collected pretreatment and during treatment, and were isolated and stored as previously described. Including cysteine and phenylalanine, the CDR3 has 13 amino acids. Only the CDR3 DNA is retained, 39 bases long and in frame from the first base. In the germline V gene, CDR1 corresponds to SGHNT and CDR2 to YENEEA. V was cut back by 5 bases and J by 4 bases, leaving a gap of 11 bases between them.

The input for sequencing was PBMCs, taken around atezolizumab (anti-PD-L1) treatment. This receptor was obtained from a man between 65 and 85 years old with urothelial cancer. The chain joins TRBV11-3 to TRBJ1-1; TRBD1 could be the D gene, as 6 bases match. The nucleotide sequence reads TGTGCCAGCAGCCTAACGACAGGCACTGAAGCTTTCTTT. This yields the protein CASSLTTGTEAFF.